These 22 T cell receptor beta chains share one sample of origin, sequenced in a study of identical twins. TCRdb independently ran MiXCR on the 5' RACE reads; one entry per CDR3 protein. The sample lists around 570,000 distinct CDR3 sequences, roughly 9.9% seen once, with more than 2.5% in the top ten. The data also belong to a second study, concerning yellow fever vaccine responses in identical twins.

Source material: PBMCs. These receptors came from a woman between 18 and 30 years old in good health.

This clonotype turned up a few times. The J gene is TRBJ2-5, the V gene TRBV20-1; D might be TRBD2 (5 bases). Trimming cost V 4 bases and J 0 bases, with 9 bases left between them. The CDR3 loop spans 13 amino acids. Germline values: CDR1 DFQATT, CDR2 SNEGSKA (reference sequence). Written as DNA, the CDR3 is TGCAGTGCTAAACGAGCGGACCAAGAGACCCAGTACTTC. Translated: CSAKRADQETQYF.

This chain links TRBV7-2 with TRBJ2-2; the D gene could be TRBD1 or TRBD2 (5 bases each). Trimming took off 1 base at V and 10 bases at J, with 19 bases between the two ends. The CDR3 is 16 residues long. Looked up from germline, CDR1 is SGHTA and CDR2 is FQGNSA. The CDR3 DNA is TGTGCCAGCAGCTTAGGGGGGAGACTCCCCTTTCCGGAGCTGTTTTTT. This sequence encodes CASSLGGRLPFPELFF.

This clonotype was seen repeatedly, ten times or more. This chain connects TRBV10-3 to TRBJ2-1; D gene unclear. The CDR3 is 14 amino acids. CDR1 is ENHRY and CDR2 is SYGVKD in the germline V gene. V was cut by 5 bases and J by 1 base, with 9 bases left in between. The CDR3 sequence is CAISPGFSYNEQFF. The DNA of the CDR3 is TGTGCCATCAGTCCGGGCTTTTCCTACAATGAGCAGTTCTTC.

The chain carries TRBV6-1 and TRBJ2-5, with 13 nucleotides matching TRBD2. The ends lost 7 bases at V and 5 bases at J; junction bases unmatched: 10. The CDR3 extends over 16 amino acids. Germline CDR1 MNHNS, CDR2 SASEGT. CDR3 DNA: TGTGCCAGCATCTTCAGTGGACTAGCGGGGGCCGAGACCCAGTACTTC. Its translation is CASIFSGLAGAETQYF.

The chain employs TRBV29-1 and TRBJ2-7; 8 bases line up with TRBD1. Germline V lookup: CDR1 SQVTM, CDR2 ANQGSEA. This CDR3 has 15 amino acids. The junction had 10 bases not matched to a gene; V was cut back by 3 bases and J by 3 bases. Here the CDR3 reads CSVDEGTGEFYEQYF. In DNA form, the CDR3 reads TGCAGCGTTGATGAAGGGACAGGTGAATTCTACGAGCAGTACTTC.

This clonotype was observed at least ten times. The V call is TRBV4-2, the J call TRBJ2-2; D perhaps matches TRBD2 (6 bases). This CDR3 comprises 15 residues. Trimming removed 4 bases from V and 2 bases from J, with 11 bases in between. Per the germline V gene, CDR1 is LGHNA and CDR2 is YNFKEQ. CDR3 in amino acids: CASSPSESNTGELFF. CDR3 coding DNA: TGTGCCAGCAGCCCTAGCGAATCCAACACCGGGGAGCTGTTTTTT.

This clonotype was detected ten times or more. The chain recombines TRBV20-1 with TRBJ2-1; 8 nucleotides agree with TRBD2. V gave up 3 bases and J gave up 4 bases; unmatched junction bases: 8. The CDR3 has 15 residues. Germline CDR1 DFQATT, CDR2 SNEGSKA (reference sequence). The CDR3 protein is CSASQPGLDYNEQFF. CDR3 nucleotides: TGCAGTGCTAGTCAACCGGGACTAGATTACAATGAGCAGTTCTTC.

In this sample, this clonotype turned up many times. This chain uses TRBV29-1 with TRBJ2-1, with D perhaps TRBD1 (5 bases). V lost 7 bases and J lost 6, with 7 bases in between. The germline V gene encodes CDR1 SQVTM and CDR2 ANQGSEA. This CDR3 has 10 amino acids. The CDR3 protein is CSARVNEQFF. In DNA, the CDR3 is TGCAGCGCCAGGGTCAATGAGCAGTTCTTC.

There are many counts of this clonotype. CDR3 amino acids: CASSLTRFDAFF. The CDR3 region has the DNA TGTGCCAGCAGTCTAACCCGGTTTGACGCTTTCTTT. The chain recombines TRBV7-2 with TRBJ1-1, with D unclear. The length of the CDR3 is 12 residues. The V end was cut by 6 bases, the J end by 11 bases, with 16 bases between. From germline, CDR1 is SGHTA and CDR2 FQGNSA. The whole variable domain, filled in from reference TRBV7-2 and TRBJ1-1, reads GAGVSQSPSNKVTEKGKDVELRCDPISGHTALYWYRQSLGQGLEFLIYFQGNSAPDKSGLPSDRFSAERTGGSVSTLTIQRTQQEDSAVYLCASSLTRFDAFFGQGTRLTVV.

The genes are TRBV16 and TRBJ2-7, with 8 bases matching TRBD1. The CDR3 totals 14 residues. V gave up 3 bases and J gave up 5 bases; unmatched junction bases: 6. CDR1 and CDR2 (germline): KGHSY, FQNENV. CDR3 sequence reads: CASSHLDRENEQYF. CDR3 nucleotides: TGTGCCAGCAGCCATCTGGACAGGGAAAACGAGCAGTACTTC.

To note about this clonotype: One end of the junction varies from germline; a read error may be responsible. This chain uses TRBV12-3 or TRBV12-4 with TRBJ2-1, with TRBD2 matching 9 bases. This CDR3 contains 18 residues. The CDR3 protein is CAISLGGRAEGSYNEQFF. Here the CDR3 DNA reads TGTGCCATCAGTTTAGGCGGGAGGGCCGAAGGTTCCTACAATGAGCAGTTCTTC.

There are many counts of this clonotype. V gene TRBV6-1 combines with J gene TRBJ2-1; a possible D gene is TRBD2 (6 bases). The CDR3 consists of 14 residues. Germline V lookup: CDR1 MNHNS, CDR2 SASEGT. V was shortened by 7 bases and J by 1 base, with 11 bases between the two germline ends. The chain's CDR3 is CASKGGTSYNEQFF. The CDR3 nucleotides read TGTGCCAGCAAAGGCGGGACGTCCTACAATGAGCAGTTCTTC.

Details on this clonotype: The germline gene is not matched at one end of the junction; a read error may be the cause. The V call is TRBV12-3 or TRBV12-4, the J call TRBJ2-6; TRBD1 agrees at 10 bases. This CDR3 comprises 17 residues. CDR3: CASRDRGRTSGANVLAF. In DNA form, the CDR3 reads TGTGCCAGCAGAGACAGGGGGCGTACCTCTGGGGCCAACGTCCTGGCTTTC.

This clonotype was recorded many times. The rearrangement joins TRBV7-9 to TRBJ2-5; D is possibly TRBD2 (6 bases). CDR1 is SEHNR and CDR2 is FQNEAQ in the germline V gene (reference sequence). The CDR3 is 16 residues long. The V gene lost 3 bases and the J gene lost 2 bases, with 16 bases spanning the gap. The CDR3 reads CASSFGGSGIQETQYF. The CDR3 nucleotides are TGTGCCAGCAGCTTCGGGGGAAGCGGCATACAAGAGACCCAGTACTTC.

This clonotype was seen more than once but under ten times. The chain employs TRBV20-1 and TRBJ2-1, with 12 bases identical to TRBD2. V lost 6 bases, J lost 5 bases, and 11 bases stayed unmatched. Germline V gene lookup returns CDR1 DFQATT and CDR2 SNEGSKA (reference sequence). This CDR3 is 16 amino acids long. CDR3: CSALPLAGGLNNEQFF. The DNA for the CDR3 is TGCAGTGCCCTACCACTAGCGGGAGGATTAAACAATGAGCAGTTCTTC.

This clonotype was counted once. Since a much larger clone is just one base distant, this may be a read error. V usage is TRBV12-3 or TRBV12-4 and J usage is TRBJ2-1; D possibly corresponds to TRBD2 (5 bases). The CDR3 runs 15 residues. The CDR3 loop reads CASAPLAGGYDEQFF. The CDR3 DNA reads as TGTGCCAGCGCCCCACTCGCGGGCGGCTACGATGAGCAGTTCTTC.

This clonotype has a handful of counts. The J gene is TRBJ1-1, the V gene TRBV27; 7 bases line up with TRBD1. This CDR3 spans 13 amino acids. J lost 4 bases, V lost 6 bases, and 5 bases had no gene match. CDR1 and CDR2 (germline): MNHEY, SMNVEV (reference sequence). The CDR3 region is CASRTDRITEAFF. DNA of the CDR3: TGTGCCAGCAGAACGGACAGGATCACTGAAGCTTTCTTT.

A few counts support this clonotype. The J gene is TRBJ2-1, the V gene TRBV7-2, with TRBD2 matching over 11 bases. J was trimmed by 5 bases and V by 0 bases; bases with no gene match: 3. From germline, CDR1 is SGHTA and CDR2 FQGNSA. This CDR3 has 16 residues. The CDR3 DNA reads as TGTGCCAGCAGCTTAGCCGGGACTAGCGGACACAATGAGCAGTTCTTC. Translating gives CASSLAGTSGHNEQFF. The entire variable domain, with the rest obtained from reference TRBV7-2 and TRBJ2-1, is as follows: GAGVSQSPSNKVTEKGKDVELRCDPISGHTALYWYRQSLGQGLEFLIYFQGNSAPDKSGLPSDRFSAERTGGSVSTLTIQRTQQEDSAVYLCASSLAGTSGHNEQFFGPGTRLTVL.

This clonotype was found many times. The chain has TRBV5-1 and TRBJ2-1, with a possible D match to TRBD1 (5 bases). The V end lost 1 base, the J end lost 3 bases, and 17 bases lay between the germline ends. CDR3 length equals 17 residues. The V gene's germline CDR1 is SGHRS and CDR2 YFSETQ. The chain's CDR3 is CASSLPTDTPNYNEQFF. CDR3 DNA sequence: TGCGCCAGCAGCTTGCCTACGGACACTCCTAACTACAATGAGCAGTTCTTC.

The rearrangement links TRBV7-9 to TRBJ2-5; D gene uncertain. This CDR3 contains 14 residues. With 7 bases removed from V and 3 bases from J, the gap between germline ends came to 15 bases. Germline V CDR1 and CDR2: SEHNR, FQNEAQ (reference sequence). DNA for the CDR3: TGTGCCAGCATCAGCAACCCTGGCAAAGAGACCCAGTACTTC. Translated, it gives CASISNPGKETQYF.

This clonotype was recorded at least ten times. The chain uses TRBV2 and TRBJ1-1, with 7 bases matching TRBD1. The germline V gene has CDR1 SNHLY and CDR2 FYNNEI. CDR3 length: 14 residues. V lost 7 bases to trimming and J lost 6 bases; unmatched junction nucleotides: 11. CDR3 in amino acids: CASIIQGYSSEAFF. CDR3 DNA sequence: TGTGCCAGCATTATACAGGGGTACTCGTCTGAAGCTTTCTTT.

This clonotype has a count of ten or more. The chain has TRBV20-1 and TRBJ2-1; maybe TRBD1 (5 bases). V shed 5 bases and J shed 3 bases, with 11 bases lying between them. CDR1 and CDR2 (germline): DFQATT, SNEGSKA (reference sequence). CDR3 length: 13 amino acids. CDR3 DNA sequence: TGCAGTGCTGGAAGACAGTACTACAATGAGCAGTTCTTC. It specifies CSAGRQYYNEQFF.